Below are 26 T cell receptor beta chains sequenced from a single sample in a study of breast tumors, draining lymph nodes, adjacent tissues. TCRdb re-derived calls from the multiplex PCR reads in MiXCR, one entry per CDR3 protein. Of 150,000 to 200,000 distinct CDR3 sequences listed, around a third are singletons. Axillary draining lymph nodes of breast cancer patients supplied the node samples. Input material: axillary lymph node tissue. All receptors come from a female donor with breast cancer. Some clones in this sample may be carry-over from other donors' samples.

This chain connects TRBV2 to TRBJ1-6; 8 positions agree with TRBD1. CDR1 is SNHLY and CDR2 is FYNNEI in the germline V gene. V shed 10 bases and J 10 bases; nucleotides not matched to a gene: 9. The length of the CDR3 is 13 residues. The CDR3 DNA reads TGTGCCATAGGTTCAGGGGGCCGGTCACCCCTCCACTTT. Residues: CAIGSGGRSPLHF.

CDR3 in DNA: TGTGCCAGCAGCTCGCGGACAGGCCACTATGGCTACACCTTC. This translates into CASSSRTGHYGYTF. The rearrangement uses TRBV7-9 and TRBJ1-2; 7 bases agree with TRBD1. Trimming took 4 bases from V and 3 from J; bases not matched to a gene: 5. The CDR3 is 14 residues long. CDR1 and CDR2 from the germline V gene are SEHNR and FQNEAQ (reference sequence).

This clonotype was detected many times. V is TRBV19 and J is TRBJ2-5; TRBD2 agrees at 8 bases. CDR1 is LNHDA and CDR2 is SQIVND in the germline V gene (reference sequence). The CDR3 spans 15 residues. J lost 4 bases, V lost 3 bases, and 7 bases had no gene match. This CDR3 reads CASSMIGGGRETQYF. DNA for the CDR3: TGTGCCAGTAGTATGATCGGGGGGGGAAGAGAGACCCAGTACTTC. The variable domain in full, with the rest retrieved from reference TRBV19 and TRBJ2-5, is DGGITQSPKYLFRKEGQNVTLSCEQNLNHDAMYWYRQDPGQGLRLIYYSQIVNDFQKGDIAEGYSVSREKKESFPLTVTSAQKNPTAFYLCASSMIGGGRETQYFGPGTRLLVL.

To note about this clonotype: This likely comes from a read error, as the CDR3 has no conserved phenylalanine or tryptophan at its end. No DNA is shown, since the ends of the CDR3 on it are uncertain; the CDR3 is the one TCRdb lists. This chain links TRBV2 with TRBJ2-2; the DNA was not used to check the table's D call, TRBD2. Counting both end residues, the CDR3 totals 15 amino acids. CDR1 is SNHLY and CDR2 is FYNNEI in the germline V gene. CDR3 protein: CVSSLRLVRTGEPFL.

This clonotype was recorded many times. The V gene is TRBV18, the J gene TRBJ2-5; D is unresolved. V shed 3 bases and J shed 2 bases, with 7 bases lying between them. CDR3 length equals 13 residues. From germline, CDR1 is KGHSH and CDR2 LQKENI. CDR3 sequence reads: CASSPGLQETQYF. The DNA of the CDR3 is TGTGCCAGCTCACCCGGGTTGCAAGAGACCCAGTACTTC.

Many counts were recorded for this clonotype. The V and J genes are TRBV9 and TRBJ2-6, with D perhaps TRBD2 (6 bases). CDR1 and CDR2 from the germline V gene are SGDLS and YYNGEE. The length of the CDR3 is 19 residues. Trimming cost V 5 bases and J 0 bases, with 21 bases left between them. CDR3 bases: TGTGCCAGCAGTCGTAGTTCGGGGGTAGTATACTCTGGGGCCAACGTCCTGACTTTC. Translated, it gives CASSRSSGVVYSGANVLTF.

This clonotype was seen many times. The J gene is TRBJ2-3, the V gene TRBV20-1, with D possibly being TRBD2 (5 bases). Germline lookup yields CDR1 DFQATT and CDR2 SNEGSKA (reference sequence). CDR3 size: 17 residues. The germline V and J ends were trimmed by 3 bases and 1 base, with 20 bases remaining between them. The CDR3 region is CSASIGLSAAGTDTQYF. In DNA form, the CDR3 reads TGCAGTGCTAGCATTGGTCTCTCAGCGGCCGGCACAGATACGCAGTATTTT.

This clonotype was recorded a few times. The V call is TRBV28, the J call TRBJ1-2; D gene unclear. V was cut by 4 bases and J by 2 bases, with 8 bases left in between. The germline V gene has CDR1 MDHEN and CDR2 SYDVKM. The CDR3 is made up of 13 amino acids. The chain's CDR3 is CASSYTINYGYTF. As DNA, the CDR3 is TGTGCCAGCAGTTATACGATCAACTATGGCTACACCTTC.

This clonotype was seen a few times. The missing conserved phenylalanine or tryptophan at the end of this CDR3 makes a read error likely. This chain joins TRBV6-1 and TRBJ2-7; the D call may be TRBD1 or TRBD2 (5 bases each). CDR1 MNHNS and CDR2 SASEGT come from the germline V gene. The ends were cut back, 9 bases at V and 3 bases at J, with 18 bases in the middle. CDR3 length equals 14 residues. In DNA form, the CDR3 reads TGTGCCAGTACACGAATCGGGACGGACTACGAGCAGTACCTC. It yields the protein CASTRIGTDYEQYL.

The chain couples TRBV20-1 to TRBJ2-4; D not resolved. V was clipped by 1 base and J by 0 bases, with 4 bases between them. Germline V CDR1 and CDR2: DFQATT, SNEGSKA (reference sequence). CDR3 length equals 13 residues. The CDR3 region has the DNA TGCAGTGCTAGAGTACTAGCCAAAAACATTCAGTACTTC. Encoded protein: CSARVLAKNIQYF.

There are many counts of this clonotype. The chain links TRBV15 to TRBJ2-3, with TRBD2 matching 7 bases. J gave up 2 bases and V 8 bases, and 4 bases lay outside the gene matches. The length of the CDR3 is 13 residues. The germline V gene has CDR1 LNHNV and CDR2 YYDKDF (reference sequence). CDR3 in amino acids: CATGAGYTDTQYF. As DNA, the CDR3 is TGTGCCACCGGAGCGGGGTACACAGATACGCAGTATTTT.

This chain links TRBV7-9 with TRBJ2-3, with D possibly matching TRBD2 (6 bases). Trimming removed 2 bases from V and 11 bases from J, with 14 bases in between. CDR1 and CDR2 (germline): SEHNR, FQNEAQ (reference sequence). This CDR3 is 13 amino acids long. The CDR3 DNA reads TGTGCCAGCAGCTTAAACCTAGCGAATGAGCAGTATTTT. It encodes CASSLNLANEQYF.

The rearrangement uses TRBV28 and TRBJ2-1, with TRBD2 as a possible D gene (5 bases). CDR3 size: 17 residues. Germline CDR1 and CDR2: MDHEN and SYDVKM. Trimming shortened V by 2 bases and J by 7 bases, and 21 bases separated the two germline ends. CDR3 bases: TGTGCCAGCAGTTTACTAGAGGGAGTATCGATGAAAAATGAGCAGTTCTTC. The encoded protein is CASSLLEGVSMKNEQFF.

A note on this clonotype: This may stem from a read error, because a much larger clone lies one nucleotide away. The rearrangement joins TRBV6-6 to TRBJ2-3; TRBD2 might be the D (6 bases). The CDR3 extends over 15 amino acids. Germline CDR1 and CDR2: MNHNY and SVGAGI (reference sequence). CDR3: CASRYSGTGTDTQYF. Here the CDR3 DNA reads TGTGCCAGCAGATACTCGGGGACTGGCACAGATACGCAGTATTTT.

This clonotype was counted ten times or more. The genes are TRBV24-1 and TRBJ1-5; D unclear. The CDR3 loop spans 15 amino acids. Trimming stripped 3 bases from V and 4 bases from J, with 12 bases between. Germline V gene lookup returns CDR1 KGHDR and CDR2 SFDVKD. CDR3 sequence reads: CATSDPSPGNQPQHF. DNA of the CDR3: TGTGCCACCAGTGATCCCTCCCCCGGTAATCAGCCCCAGCATTTT.

As to this clonotype: A much larger clone sits a single nucleotide away, making a read error possible. The chain recombines TRBV5-4 with TRBJ2-7; no clear D. The V gene lost 5 bases and the J gene lost 6 bases, with 12 bases spanning the gap. The germline gives CDR1 SGHNT, CDR2 YYREEE (reference sequence). CDR3 length: 12 amino acids. CDR3: CASSKGGPEQYF. CDR3 DNA sequence: TGTGCCAGCAGTAAGGGCGGACCCGAGCAGTACTTC.

This clonotype was observed at least ten times. The chain links TRBV24-1 to TRBJ2-4; the D gene is possibly TRBD1 (7 bases). This CDR3 has 17 residues. The V gene's germline CDR1 is KGHDR and CDR2 SFDVKD. Between the trimmed V and J ends, which lost 3 bases and 1 base, there was a span of 15 bases. The CDR3 coding sequence is TGTGCCACCAGTGATCAGGGGGTGGGGAGGGCCAAAAACATTCAGTACTTC. Protein product: CATSDQGVGRAKNIQYF.

This clonotype was seen many times. The V and J genes are TRBV6-5 and TRBJ1-2; D unresolved. Trimming removed 5 bases from V and 1 base from J, with 14 bases in between. This CDR3 is 15 amino acids long. Germline CDR1 and CDR2: MNHEY and SVGAGI. In DNA, the CDR3 is TGTGCCAGCAGTAGCGACCGAATTTATAACTATGGCTACACCTTC. It is translated as CASSSDRIYNYGYTF.

This clonotype was found many times. The V gene is TRBV7-9, the J gene TRBJ2-7; the match to TRBD2 covers 8 bases. The CDR3 spans 13 residues. Germline lookup yields CDR1 SEHNR and CDR2 FQNEAQ (reference sequence). Trimming cost V 8 bases and J 1 base; bases outside gene matches: 4. The CDR3 here is CASGSGGSYEQYF. CDR3 DNA: TGTGCCAGCGGCAGCGGGGGATCCTACGAGCAGTACTTC.

This clonotype appeared many times. V and J are TRBV2 and TRBJ1-2; D gene unclear. Germline V gene sequence: CDR1 SNHLY, CDR2 FYNNEI. The CDR3 covers 14 residues. Trimming took 2 bases from V and 8 from J, leaving 15 bases between them. CDR3 nucleotide sequence: TGTGCCAGCAGTGAAATGGACCTCGGACGGGGCTACACCTTC. It codes for CASSEMDLGRGYTF.

The chain links TRBV6-4 to TRBJ2-2; weak D call: TRBD2 (5 bases). This CDR3 is 13 amino acids long. The V end was cut by 3 bases, the J end by 7 bases, with 9 bases between. Germline assignment: CDR1 MRHNA and CDR2 SNTAGT. DNA of the CDR3: TGTGCCAGCAGTGAGAGGGAAGGCGGGGAGCTGTTTTTT. Translation: CASSEREGGELFF.

The chain carries TRBV11-1 and TRBJ1-1; tentative D call: TRBD1 (5 bases). Looked up from germline, CDR1 is SGHAT and CDR2 is FQDESV (reference sequence). This CDR3 spans 13 amino acids. V lost 5 bases, J lost 4 bases, and 11 bases lay in between. CDR3: CASSQRQTTEAFF. CDR3 DNA sequence: TGTGCCAGCAGCCAACGACAGACCACTGAAGCTTTCTTT.

This clonotype appeared a few times. This chain joins TRBV28 and TRBJ2-7, with 7 bases fitting TRBD1. The V and J ends lost 3 bases and 0 bases, in that order; junction bases with no gene match: 5. CDR3 length: 15 amino acids. Looked up from germline, CDR1 is MDHEN and CDR2 is SYDVKM. CDR3 bases: TGTGCCAGCAGTTTTGTCGGACAGGTCTCCTACGAGCAGTACTTC. It specifies CASSFVGQVSYEQYF.

This clonotype was observed at least ten times. The CDR3 here is CASSPNGKETQYF. For the CDR3, the DNA is TGTGCCAGCTCACCGAACGGGAAAGAGACCCAGTACTTC. The rearrangement joins TRBV18 to TRBJ2-5; possibly TRBD2 for D (5 bases). Trimming left V 3 bases short and J 3 bases short, with 8 bases between. Per the germline V gene, CDR1 is KGHSH and CDR2 is LQKENI. This CDR3 region has 13 residues.

The genes are TRBV9 and TRBJ2-1, with 11 nucleotides matching TRBD2. Trimming took 3 bases from V and 0 from J; bases not matched to a gene: 23. The length of the CDR3 is 23 residues. The germline V gene has CDR1 SGDLS and CDR2 YYNGEE. CDR3 loop: CASSGRAEKGLAADLSSYNEQFF. The CDR3 DNA follows: TGTGCCAGCAGCGGTAGGGCCGAAAAGGGACTAGCGGCAGACCTAAGCTCCTACAATGAGCAGTTCTTC.

This clonotype was recorded many times. The chain links TRBV5-8 to TRBJ2-7, with TRBD2 matching over 7 bases. Germline V gene lookup returns CDR1 SGHTS and CDR2 YDEGEE. The trim removed 0 bases at V and 7 bases at J, leaving 7 bases unmatched. The CDR3 totals 14 residues. This CDR3 is CASSLGAGEGEQYF. For the CDR3, the DNA is TGTGCCAGCAGCTTGGGGGCGGGAGAAGGGGAGCAGTACTTC.